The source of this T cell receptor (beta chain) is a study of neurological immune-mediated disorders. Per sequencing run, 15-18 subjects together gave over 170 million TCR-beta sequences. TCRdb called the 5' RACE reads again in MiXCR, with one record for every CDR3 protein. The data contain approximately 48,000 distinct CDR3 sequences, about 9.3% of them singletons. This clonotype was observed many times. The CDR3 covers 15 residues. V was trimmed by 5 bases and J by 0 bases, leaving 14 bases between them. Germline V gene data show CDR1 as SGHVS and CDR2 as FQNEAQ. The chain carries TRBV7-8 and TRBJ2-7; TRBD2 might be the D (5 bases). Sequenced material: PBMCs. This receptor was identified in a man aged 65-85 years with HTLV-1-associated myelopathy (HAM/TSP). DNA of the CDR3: TGTGCCAGCAGCCCCACACTTGGACTCTCCTACGAGCAGTACTTC. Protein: CASSPTLGLSYEQYF.